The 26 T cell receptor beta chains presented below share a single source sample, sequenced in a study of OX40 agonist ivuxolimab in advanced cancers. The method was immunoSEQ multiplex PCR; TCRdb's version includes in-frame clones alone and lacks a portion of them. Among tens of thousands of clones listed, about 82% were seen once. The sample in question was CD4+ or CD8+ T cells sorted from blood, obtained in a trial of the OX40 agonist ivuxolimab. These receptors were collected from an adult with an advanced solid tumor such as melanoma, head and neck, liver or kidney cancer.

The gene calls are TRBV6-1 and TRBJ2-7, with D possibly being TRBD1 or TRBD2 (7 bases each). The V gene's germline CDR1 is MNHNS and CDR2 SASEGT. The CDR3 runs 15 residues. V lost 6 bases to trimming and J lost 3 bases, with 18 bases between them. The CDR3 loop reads CASRGEGDRDYEQYF. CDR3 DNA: TGTGCCAGCAGGGGGGAGGGGGACAGAGACTACGAGCAGTACTTC.

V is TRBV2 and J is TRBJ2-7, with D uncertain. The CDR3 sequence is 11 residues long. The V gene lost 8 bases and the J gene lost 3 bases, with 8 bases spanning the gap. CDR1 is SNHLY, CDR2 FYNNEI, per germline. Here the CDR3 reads CASSRFYEQYV. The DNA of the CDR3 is TGTGCCAGCTCTCGGTTCTACGAGCAGTACGTC.

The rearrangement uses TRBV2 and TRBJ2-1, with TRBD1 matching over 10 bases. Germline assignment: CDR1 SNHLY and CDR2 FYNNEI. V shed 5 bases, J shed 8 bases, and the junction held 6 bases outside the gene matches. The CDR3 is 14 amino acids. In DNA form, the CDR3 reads TGTGCCAGCAGTCCCCGGGACAGGGGCCATGAGCAGTTCTTC. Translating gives CASSPRDRGHEQFF. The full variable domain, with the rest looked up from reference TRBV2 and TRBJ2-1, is EPEVTQTPSHQVTQMGQEVILRCVPISNHLYFYWYRQILGQKVEFLVSFYNNEISEKSEIFDDQFSVERPDGSNFTLKIRSTKLEDSAMYFCASSPRDRGHEQFFGPGTRLTVL.

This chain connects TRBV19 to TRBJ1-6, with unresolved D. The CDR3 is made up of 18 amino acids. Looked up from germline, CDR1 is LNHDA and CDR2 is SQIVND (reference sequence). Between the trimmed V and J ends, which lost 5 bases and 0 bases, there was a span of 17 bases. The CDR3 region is CASSGTSAYSSYNSPLHF. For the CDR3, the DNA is TGTGCCAGTAGTGGCACGAGTGCCTACAGCTCCTATAATTCACCCCTCCACTTT.

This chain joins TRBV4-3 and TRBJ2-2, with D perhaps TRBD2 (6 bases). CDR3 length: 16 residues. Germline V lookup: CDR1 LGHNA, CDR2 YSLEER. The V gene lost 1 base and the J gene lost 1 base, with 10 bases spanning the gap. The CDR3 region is CASSQAQTRNTGELFF. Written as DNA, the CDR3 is TGCGCCAGCAGCCAAGCGCAGACTAGGAACACCGGGGAGCTGTTTTTT.

CDR3 region: CASSLVDSIYGYTF. The CDR3 bases are TGTGCCAGCAGCTTGGTGGACAGCATCTATGGCTACACCTTC. The chain carries TRBV5-5 and TRBJ1-2, with a tentative D call TRBD1 (6 bases). Germline values: CDR1 SGHKS, CDR2 YYEKEE (reference sequence). The V end lost 0 bases, the J end lost 4 bases, and 10 bases lay between the germline ends. The length of the CDR3 is 14 residues.

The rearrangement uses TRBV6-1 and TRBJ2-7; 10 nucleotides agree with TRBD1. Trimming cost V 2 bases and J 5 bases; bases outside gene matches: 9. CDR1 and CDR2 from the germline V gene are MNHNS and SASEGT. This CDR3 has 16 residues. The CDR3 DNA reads TGTGCCAGCAGTGAAACATCGACAGGGGGCGGCCACGAGCAGTACGTC. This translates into CASSETSTGGGHEQYV.

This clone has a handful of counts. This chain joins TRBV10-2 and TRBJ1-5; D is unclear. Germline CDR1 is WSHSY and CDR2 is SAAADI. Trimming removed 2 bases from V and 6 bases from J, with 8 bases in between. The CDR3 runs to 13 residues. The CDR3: CASSEGVFQPQHF. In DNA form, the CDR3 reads TGCGCCAGCAGTGAGGGGGTGTTTCAGCCCCAGCATTTT.

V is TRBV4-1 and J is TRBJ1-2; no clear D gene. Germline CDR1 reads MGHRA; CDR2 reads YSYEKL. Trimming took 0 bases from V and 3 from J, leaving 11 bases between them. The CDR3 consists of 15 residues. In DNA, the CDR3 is TGCGCCAGCAGCCAAGAGAGTGTGGCAGACTATGGCTACACCTTC. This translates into CASSQESVADYGYTF.

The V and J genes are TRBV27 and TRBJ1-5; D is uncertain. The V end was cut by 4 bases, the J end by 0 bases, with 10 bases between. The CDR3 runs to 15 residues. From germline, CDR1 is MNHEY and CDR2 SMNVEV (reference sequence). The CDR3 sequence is CASSYSSHSNQPQHF. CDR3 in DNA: TGTGCCAGCAGTTACTCGAGTCATAGCAATCAGCCCCAGCATTTT.

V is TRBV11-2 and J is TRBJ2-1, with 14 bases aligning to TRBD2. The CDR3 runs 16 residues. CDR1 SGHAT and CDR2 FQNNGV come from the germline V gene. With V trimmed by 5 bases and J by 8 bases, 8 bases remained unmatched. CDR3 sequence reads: CASSRPGTSGSYEQFF. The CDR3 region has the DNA TGTGCCAGCAGCCGTCCCGGGACTAGCGGGAGTTATGAGCAGTTCTTC. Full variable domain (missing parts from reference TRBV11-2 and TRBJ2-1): EAGVAQSPRYKIIEKRQSVAFWCNPISGHATLYWYQQILGQGPKLLIQFQNNGVVDDSQLPKDRFSAERLKGVDSTLKIQPAKLEDSAVYLCASSRPGTSGSYEQFFGPGTRLTVL.

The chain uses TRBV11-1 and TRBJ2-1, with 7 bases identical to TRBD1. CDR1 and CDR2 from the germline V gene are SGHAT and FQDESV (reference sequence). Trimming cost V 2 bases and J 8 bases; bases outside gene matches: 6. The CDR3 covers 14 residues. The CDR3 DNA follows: TGTGCCAGCAGCTTAAACAGACAGGGCTATGAGCAGTTCTTC. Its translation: CASSLNRQGYEQFF.

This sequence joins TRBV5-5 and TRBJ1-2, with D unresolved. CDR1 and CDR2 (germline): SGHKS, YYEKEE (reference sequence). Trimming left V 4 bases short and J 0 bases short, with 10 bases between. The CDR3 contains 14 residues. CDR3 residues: CASSHTSTNYGYTF. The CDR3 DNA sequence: TGTGCCAGCAGCCACACGAGTACTAACTATGGCTACACCTTC. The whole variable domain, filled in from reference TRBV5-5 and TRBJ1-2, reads DAGVTQSPTHLIKTRGQQVTLRCSPISGHKSVSWYQQVLGQGPQFIFQYYEKEERGRGNFPDRFSARQFPNYSSELNVNALLLGDSALYLCASSHTSTNYGYTFGSGTRLTVV.

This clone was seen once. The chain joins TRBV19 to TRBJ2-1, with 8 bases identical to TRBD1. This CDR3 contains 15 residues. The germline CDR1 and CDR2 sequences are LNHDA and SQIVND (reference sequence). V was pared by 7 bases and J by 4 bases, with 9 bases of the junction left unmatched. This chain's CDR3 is CASTPGTGAYNEQFF. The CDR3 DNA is TGTGCCAGTACGCCCGGGACAGGAGCATACAATGAGCAGTTCTTC.

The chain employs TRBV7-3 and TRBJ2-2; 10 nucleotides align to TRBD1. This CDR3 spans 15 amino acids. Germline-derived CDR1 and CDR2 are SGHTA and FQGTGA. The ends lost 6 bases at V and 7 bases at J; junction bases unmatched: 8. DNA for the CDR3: TGTGCCAGCAGTTCCGGACAGGGGGTGGTCGGGGAGCTGTTTTTT. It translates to CASSSGQGVVGELFF. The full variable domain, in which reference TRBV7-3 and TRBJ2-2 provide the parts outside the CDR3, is GAGVSQTPSNKVTEKGKYVELRCDPISGHTALYWYRQSLGQGPEFLIYFQGTGAADDSGLPNDRFFAVRPEGSVSTLKIQRTERGDSAVYLCASSSGQGVVGELFFGEGSRLTVL.

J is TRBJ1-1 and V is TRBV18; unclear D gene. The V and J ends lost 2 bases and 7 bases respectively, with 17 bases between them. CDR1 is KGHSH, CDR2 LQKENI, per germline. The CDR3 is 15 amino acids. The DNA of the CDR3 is TGTGCCAGCTCACCATCTCTATCCAGGACGGATGAAGCTTTCTTT. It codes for CASSPSLSRTDEAFF.

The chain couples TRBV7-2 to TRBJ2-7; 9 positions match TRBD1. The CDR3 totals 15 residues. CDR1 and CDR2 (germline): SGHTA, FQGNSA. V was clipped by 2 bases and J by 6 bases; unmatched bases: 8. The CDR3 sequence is CASSLRTGESREQYF. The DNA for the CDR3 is TGTGCCAGCAGCTTACGGACAGGGGAGTCCCGCGAGCAGTACTTC.

The CDR3 spells CASSIRLDQKETQYF. The CDR3 DNA follows: TGTGCCAGCTCAATTCGGCTAGACCAAAAAGAGACCCAGTACTTC. The genes are TRBV18 and TRBJ2-5; D gene ambiguous. The CDR3 consists of 15 residues. The V gene's germline CDR1 is KGHSH and CDR2 LQKENI. The V end was cut by 5 bases, the J end by 3 bases, with 16 bases between.

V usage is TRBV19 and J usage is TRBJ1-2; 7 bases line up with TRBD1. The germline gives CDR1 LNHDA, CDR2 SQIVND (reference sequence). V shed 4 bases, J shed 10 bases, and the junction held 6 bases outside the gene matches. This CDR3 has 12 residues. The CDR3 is CASSTRDSLYTF. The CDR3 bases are TGTGCCAGTAGTACCCGGGACAGCCTCTACACCTTC.

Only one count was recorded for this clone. CDR3 region: CASSSQTGTAFGGTQYF. In nucleotides, the CDR3 is TGTGCCAGCTCATCGCAGACCGGGACAGCCTTTGGGGGAACCCAGTACTTC. The chain has TRBV18 and TRBJ2-5; 7 nucleotides match TRBD1. The CDR3 has 17 amino acids. Unmatched junction bases numbered 20, after V lost 5 bases and J lost 8 bases. From germline, CDR1 is KGHSH and CDR2 LQKENI.

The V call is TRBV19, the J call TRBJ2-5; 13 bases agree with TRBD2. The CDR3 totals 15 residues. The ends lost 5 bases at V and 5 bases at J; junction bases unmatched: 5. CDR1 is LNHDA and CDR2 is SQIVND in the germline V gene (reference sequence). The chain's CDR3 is CASSQLAGGRETQYF. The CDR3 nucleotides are TGTGCCAGTAGTCAACTAGCGGGAGGGAGGGAGACCCAGTACTTC.

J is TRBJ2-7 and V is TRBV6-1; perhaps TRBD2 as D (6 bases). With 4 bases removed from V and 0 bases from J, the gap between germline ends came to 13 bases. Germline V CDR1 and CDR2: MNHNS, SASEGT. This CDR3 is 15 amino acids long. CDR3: CASSAGTFLSYEQYV. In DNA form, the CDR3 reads TGTGCCAGCAGTGCCGGGACTTTCCTCTCCTACGAGCAGTACGTC.

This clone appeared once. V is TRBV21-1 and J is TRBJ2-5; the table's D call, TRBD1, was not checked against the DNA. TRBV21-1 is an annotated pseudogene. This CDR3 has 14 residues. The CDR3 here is CASSLPWAEETQYF. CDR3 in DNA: TGTGCCAGCAGCCTCCCATGGGCCGAAGAGACCCAGTACTTC.

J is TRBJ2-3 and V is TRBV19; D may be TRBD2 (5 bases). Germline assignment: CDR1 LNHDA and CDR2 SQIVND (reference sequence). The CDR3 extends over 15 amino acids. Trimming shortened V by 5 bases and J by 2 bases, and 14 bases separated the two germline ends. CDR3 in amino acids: CASSPFGLATDTQYF. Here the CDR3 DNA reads TGTGCCAGTAGTCCTTTCGGCCTAGCCACAGATACGCAGTATTTT.

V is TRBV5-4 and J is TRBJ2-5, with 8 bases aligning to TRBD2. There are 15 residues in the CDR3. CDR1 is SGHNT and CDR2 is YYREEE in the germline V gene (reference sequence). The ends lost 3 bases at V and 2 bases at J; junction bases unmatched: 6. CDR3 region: CASSWTSRSQETQYF. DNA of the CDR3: TGTGCCAGCAGCTGGACTAGCAGATCTCAAGAGACCCAGTACTTC. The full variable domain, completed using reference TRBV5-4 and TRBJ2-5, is ETGVTQSPTHLIKTRGQQVTLRCSSQSGHNTVSWYQQALGQGPQFIFQYYREEENGRGNFPPRFSGLQFPNYSSELNVNALELDDSALYLCASSWTSRSQETQYFGPGTRLLVL.

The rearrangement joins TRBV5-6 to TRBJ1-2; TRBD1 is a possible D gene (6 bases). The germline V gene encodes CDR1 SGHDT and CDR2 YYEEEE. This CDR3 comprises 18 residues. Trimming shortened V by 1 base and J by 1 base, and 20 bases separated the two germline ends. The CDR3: CASSLPPLRDTINYGYTF. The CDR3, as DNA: TGTGCCAGCAGCTTGCCGCCTCTCCGGGACACCATTAACTATGGCTACACCTTC.